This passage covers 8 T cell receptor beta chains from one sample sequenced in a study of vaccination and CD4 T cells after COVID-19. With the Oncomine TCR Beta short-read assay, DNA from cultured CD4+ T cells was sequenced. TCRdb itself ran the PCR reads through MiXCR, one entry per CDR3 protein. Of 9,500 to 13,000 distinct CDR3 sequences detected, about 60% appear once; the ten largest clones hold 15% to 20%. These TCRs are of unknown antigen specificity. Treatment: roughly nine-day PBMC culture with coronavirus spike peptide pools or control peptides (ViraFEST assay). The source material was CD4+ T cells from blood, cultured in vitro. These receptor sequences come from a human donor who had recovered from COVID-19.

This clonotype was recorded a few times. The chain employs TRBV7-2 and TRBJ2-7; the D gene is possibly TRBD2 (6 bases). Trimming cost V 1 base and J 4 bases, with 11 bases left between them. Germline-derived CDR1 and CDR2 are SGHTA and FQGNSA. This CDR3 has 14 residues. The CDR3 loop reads CASSLDRRGYEQYF. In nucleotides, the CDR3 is TGTGCCAGCAGCTTAGACCGACGGGGGTACGAGCAGTACTTC.

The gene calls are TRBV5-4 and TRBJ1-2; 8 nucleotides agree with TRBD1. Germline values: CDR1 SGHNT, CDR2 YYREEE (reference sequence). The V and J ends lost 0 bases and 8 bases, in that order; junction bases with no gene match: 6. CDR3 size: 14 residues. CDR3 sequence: CASSLVGQGKGYTF. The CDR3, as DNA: TGTGCCAGCAGCTTGGTCGGACAGGGAAAGGGCTACACCTTC.

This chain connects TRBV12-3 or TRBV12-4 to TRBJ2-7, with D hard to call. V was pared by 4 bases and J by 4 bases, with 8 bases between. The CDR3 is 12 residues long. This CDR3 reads CASSSNRYEQYF. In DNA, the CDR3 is TGTGCCAGCAGTTCCAACCGTTACGAGCAGTACTTC.

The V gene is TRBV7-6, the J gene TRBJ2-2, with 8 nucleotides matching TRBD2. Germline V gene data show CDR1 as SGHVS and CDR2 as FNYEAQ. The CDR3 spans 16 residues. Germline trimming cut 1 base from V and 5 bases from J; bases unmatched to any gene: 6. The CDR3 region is CASSLVREGRTGELFF. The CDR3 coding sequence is TGTGCCAGCAGCTTAGTACGGGAGGGCAGAACCGGGGAGCTGTTTTTT.

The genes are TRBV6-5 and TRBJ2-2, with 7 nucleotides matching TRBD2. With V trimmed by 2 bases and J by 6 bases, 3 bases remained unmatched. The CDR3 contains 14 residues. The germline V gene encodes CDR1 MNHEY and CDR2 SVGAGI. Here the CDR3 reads CASSYLGGAGELFF. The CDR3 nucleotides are TGTGCCAGCAGTTACCTGGGGGGGGCCGGGGAGCTGTTTTTT.

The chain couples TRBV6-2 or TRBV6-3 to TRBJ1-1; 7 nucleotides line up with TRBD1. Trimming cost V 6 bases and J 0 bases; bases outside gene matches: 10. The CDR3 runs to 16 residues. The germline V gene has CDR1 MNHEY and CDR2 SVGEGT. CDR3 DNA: TGTGCCAGCAGGCAACCTCCGGGACAGCTGAACACTGAAGCTTTCTTT. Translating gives CASRQPPGQLNTEAFF.

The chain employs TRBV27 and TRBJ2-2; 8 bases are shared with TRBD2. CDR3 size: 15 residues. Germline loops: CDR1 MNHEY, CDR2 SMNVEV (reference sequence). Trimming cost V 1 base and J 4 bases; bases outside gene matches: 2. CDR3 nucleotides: TGTGCCAGCAGTTTATGGCGGGGGGCCACCGGGGAGCTGTTTTTT. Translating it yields CASSLWRGATGELFF.

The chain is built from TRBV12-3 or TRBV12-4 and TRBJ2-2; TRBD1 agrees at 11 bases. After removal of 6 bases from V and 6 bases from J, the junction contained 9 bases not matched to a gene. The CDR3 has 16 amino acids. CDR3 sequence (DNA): TGTGCCAGCAGCAGACCGGGACAGGGGGTGTCCGGGGAGCTGTTTTTT. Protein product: CASSRPGQGVSGELFF.